Listed below are T cell receptor beta chains from one sample, sequenced in a study of blood T cell repertoires in COVID-19. The data were produced by immunoSEQ multiplex PCR, yet TCRdb's version contains in-frame clones alone and is incomplete. The sample holds 70,000 or so clones, 76% seen once. The source material was peripheral blood. Receptor source: a man aged 55 to 70 with COVID-19, enrolled during active disease. CDR3s include the opening cysteine and the closing phenylalanine or tryptophan. The D gene is left open where the match is weak. Clone size appears in some rows only: once, few, many, or a class for an expanded clone.

v_call: TRBV30
d_call: TRBD2
j_call: TRBJ2-3
clone_size: many
cdr3_nt: TGTGCCTGGATCGTAGCGGGGGGGACACCCCCCACGCAGTATTTT
cdr3_aa: CAWIVAGGTPPTQYF

v_call: TRBV5-1
d_call: TRBD1
j_call: TRBJ2-5
clone_size: NA
cdr3_nt: TGCGCCAGCAGCTCCCACAGGGGGGAGACCCAGTACTTC
cdr3_aa: CASSSHRGETQYF

v_call: TRBV6-2/TRBV6-3
d_call: NA
j_call: TRBJ1-1
clone_size: medium-sized
cdr3_nt: TGTGCCAGCAGTCTAAGTCCGGGGAACACTGAAGCTTTCTTT
cdr3_aa: CASSLSPGNTEAFF

v_call: TRBV7-3
d_call: NA
j_call: TRBJ2-3
clone_size: NA
cdr3_nt: TGTGCCAGCAGCTTAAGCGCACCCACCTCGACAGATACGCAGTATTTT
cdr3_aa: CASSLSAPTSTDTQYF

v_call: TRBV29-1
d_call: TRBD1
j_call: TRBJ2-3
clone_size: NA
cdr3_nt: TGCAGCGTGAGGGAGAACAGGGGGCGGGCGGATACGCAGTATTTT
cdr3_aa: CSVRENRGRADTQYF

v_call: TRBV6-4
d_call: TRBD1
j_call: TRBJ1-6
clone_size: NA
cdr3_nt: TGTGCCAGCAGTGGGACAGGGAATTCACCCCTCCACTTT
cdr3_aa: CASSGTGNSPLHF

v_call: TRBV14
d_call: NA
j_call: TRBJ1-6
clone_size: NA
cdr3_nt: TGTGCCAGCAGCCGGGTGGGGGGAACACCCCTCCACTTT
cdr3_aa: CASSRVGGTPLHF

v_call: TRBV27
d_call: NA
j_call: TRBJ1-1
clone_size: NA
cdr3_nt: TGTGCCAGCCGGACAGACAGGAACACTGAAGCTTTCTTT
cdr3_aa: CASRTDRNTEAFF

v_call: TRBV27
d_call: NA
j_call: TRBJ1-2
clone_size: NA
cdr3_nt: TGTGCCAGCAGTACCACACTAGCAGGAGGCTACACCTTC
cdr3_aa: CASSTTLAGGYTF

v_call: TRBV19
d_call: NA
j_call: TRBJ1-5
clone_size: NA
cdr3_nt: TGTGCCAGTAGCCCTACCCCTCGGTTAATTTATAGCAATCAGCCCCAGCATTTT
cdr3_aa: CASSPTPRLIYSNQPQHF

v_call: TRBV5-4
d_call: TRBD1
j_call: TRBJ2-3
clone_size: many
cdr3_nt: TGTGCCAGCAGCTTGTCTCAGGGGGCAGATACGCAGTATTTT
cdr3_aa: CASSLSQGADTQYF

v_call: TRBV6-5
d_call: NA
j_call: TRBJ2-3
clone_size: few
cdr3_nt: TGTGCCAGCAGCAAAGCCCTAGCCCTCACAGATACGCAGTATTTT
cdr3_aa: CASSKALALTDTQYF

v_call: TRBV5-6
d_call: TRBD1
j_call: TRBJ2-7
clone_size: NA
cdr3_nt: TGTGCCAGCAGTCCCCGGAGGTCCCCCGACAGGGGGGCGCAGTACTTC
cdr3_aa: CASSPRRSPDRGAQYF

v_call: TRBV29-1
d_call: NA
j_call: TRBJ2-7
clone_size: NA
cdr3_nt: TGCAGCGTTGAGGGTTCGGGGAGCTCCTACGAGCAGTACTTC
cdr3_aa: CSVEGSGSSYEQYF

v_call: TRBV7-3
d_call: NA
j_call: TRBJ2-6
clone_size: NA
cdr3_nt: TGTGCCAGCAGTTTCGGTGGGGCCAACGTCCTGACTTTC
cdr3_aa: CASSFGGANVLTF

v_call: TRBV3-1/TRBV3-2
d_call: NA
j_call: TRBJ1-4
clone_size: NA
cdr3_nt: TGTGCCAGCAGCCAGGTCGGGGGGCGCGGTAATGAAAAACTGTTTTTT
cdr3_aa: CASSQVGGRGNEKLFF

v_call: TRBV6-5
d_call: TRBD2
j_call: TRBJ2-3
clone_size: NA
cdr3_nt: TGTGCCAGCCAGCGGGATCCTACAGATACGCAGTATTTT
cdr3_aa: CASQRDPTDTQYF

v_call: TRBV6-1
d_call: TRBD1
j_call: TRBJ2-3
clone_size: NA
cdr3_nt: TGTGCCAGCAGTGAGTTGACAGGGTTGCAGGCAGATACGCAGTATTTT
cdr3_aa: CASSELTGLQADTQYF

v_call: TRBV2
d_call: TRBD2
j_call: TRBJ2-2
clone_size: NA
cdr3_nt: TGTGCCAGCAATCGGCTAGCGGGAGACACCGGGGAGCTGTTTTTT
cdr3_aa: CASNRLAGDTGELFF

v_call: TRBV6-5
d_call: TRBD1
j_call: TRBJ2-7
clone_size: NA
cdr3_nt: TGTGCCAGCAGAGACAGGGGGAGATACGAGCAGTACTTC
cdr3_aa: CASRDRGRYEQYF

v_call: TRBV7-9
d_call: NA
j_call: TRBJ1-1
clone_size: medium-sized
cdr3_nt: TGTGCCAGCAGCACGGAGGGGAAAGGAGCTGAAGCTTTCTTT
cdr3_aa: CASSTEGKGAEAFF

v_call: TRBV29-1
d_call: NA
j_call: TRBJ2-7
clone_size: NA
cdr3_nt: TGCAGCGTCTGCGATCGCTCTGGCGAGCAGTACTTC
cdr3_aa: CSVCDRSGEQYF

v_call: TRBV29-1
d_call: NA
j_call: TRBJ1-5
clone_size: NA
cdr3_nt: TGCAGCGTCGTAGACAGCCTCAATCAGCCCCAGCATTTT
cdr3_aa: CSVVDSLNQPQHF

v_call: TRBV7-9
d_call: TRBD1
j_call: TRBJ2-5
clone_size: NA
cdr3_nt: TGTGCCAGCAGCCGACAGGGGCAGGAGACCCAGTACTTC
cdr3_aa: CASSRQGQETQYF

v_call: TRBV7-2
d_call: TRBD2
j_call: TRBJ2-6
clone_size: NA
cdr3_nt: TGTGCCAGCAGCATTAGCGGGAGTTGGTCTGGGGCCAACGTCCTGACTTTC
cdr3_aa: CASSISGSWSGANVLTF

v_call: TRBV29-1
d_call: NA
j_call: TRBJ1-1
clone_size: NA
cdr3_nt: TGCAGCGTTGACTTGGGGGCAACTGAAGCTTTCTTT
cdr3_aa: CSVDLGATEAFF

v_call: TRBV27
d_call: TRBD1
j_call: TRBJ2-6
clone_size: NA
cdr3_nt: TGTGCCAGCAAAAGACAGGGAGAAGCCAACGTCCTGACTTTC
cdr3_aa: CASKRQGEANVLTF

v_call: TRBV11-3
d_call: NA
j_call: TRBJ1-1
clone_size: NA
cdr3_nt: TGTGCCAGCAGCTTAGGCGGGTACGGTGAAGCTTTCTTT
cdr3_aa: CASSLGGYGEAFF

v_call: TRBV7-2
d_call: TRBD2
j_call: TRBJ2-1
clone_size: NA
cdr3_nt: TGTGCCAGCAGCTTAGAACCTAGCGGCCCTGAGCAGTTCTTC
cdr3_aa: CASSLEPSGPEQFF

v_call: TRBV24-1
d_call: NA
j_call: TRBJ2-5
clone_size: NA
cdr3_nt: TGTGCCACCAGTGATTTTGCCCGCTCAGGAACCCAGTACTTC
cdr3_aa: CATSDFARSGTQYF

v_call: TRBV30
d_call: TRBD1
j_call: TRBJ2-7
clone_size: NA
cdr3_nt: TGTGCCTGGTCCCCGGGACAGGGATACGAGCAGTACTTC
cdr3_aa: CAWSPGQGYEQYF

v_call: TRBV19
d_call: NA
j_call: TRBJ2-7
clone_size: few
cdr3_nt: TGTGCCAGTAGTGTCCGGTTAAACTACGAGCAGTACTTC
cdr3_aa: CASSVRLNYEQYF

v_call: TRBV11-3
d_call: NA
j_call: TRBJ2-2
clone_size: NA
cdr3_nt: TGTGCCAGCAGCTTAACCCCCGCGAGAACCGGGGAGCTGTTTTTT
cdr3_aa: CASSLTPARTGELFF

v_call: TRBV29-1
d_call: NA
j_call: TRBJ2-3
clone_size: NA
cdr3_nt: TGCAGCGTGAGGGTGACAGATACGCAGTATTTT
cdr3_aa: CSVRVTDTQYF

v_call: TRBV19
d_call: NA
j_call: TRBJ2-7
clone_size: once
cdr3_nt: TGTGCCAGTAGTATCCTACAGGGCCACGAGCAGTACTTC
cdr3_aa: CASSILQGHEQYF

v_call: TRBV11-3
d_call: TRBD1
j_call: TRBJ1-1
clone_size: NA
cdr3_nt: TGTGCCAGCACCTCACAGGGGTCGTCTGAAGCTTTCTTT
cdr3_aa: CASTSQGSSEAFF

v_call: TRBV6-4
d_call: NA
j_call: TRBJ1-1
clone_size: NA
cdr3_nt: TGTGCCAGCGCGGTACAAACGAACACTGAAGCTTTCTTT
cdr3_aa: CASAVQTNTEAFF

v_call: TRBV19
d_call: NA
j_call: TRBJ1-6
clone_size: NA
cdr3_nt: TGTGCCAGTAGTCTATCGGACAGTAATTCACCCCTCCACTTT
cdr3_aa: CASSLSDSNSPLHF

v_call: TRBV5-1
d_call: TRBD2
j_call: TRBJ2-7
clone_size: NA
cdr3_nt: TGCGCCAGCAGTTTCTTAGCGGGAGGGAACTACGAGCAGTACTTC
cdr3_aa: CASSFLAGGNYEQYF

v_call: TRBV28
d_call: TRBD2
j_call: TRBJ2-1
clone_size: NA
cdr3_nt: TGTGCCAGCAGTTCGGGGGGTGAGGGGTCGAATGAGCAGTTCTTC
cdr3_aa: CASSSGGEGSNEQFF

v_call: TRBV21-1
d_call: NA
j_call: TRBJ2-1
clone_size: NA
cdr3_nt: TGTGCCACAGACTGTATCTCCTACAATGAGCAGTTCTTC
cdr3_aa: CATDCISYNEQFF

v_call: TRBV5-1
d_call: NA
j_call: TRBJ2-5
clone_size: NA
cdr3_nt: TGCGCCAGCAGCTTTAGGGGGGAGGGAAGAGAGACCCAGTACTTC
cdr3_aa: CASSFRGEGRETQYF

v_call: TRBV2
d_call: TRBD1
j_call: TRBJ1-6
clone_size: NA
cdr3_nt: TGTGCCAGCAGCTCAGGACAGGGGGCAGTTTCACCCCTCCACTTT
cdr3_aa: CASSSGQGAVSPLHF

v_call: TRBV21-1
d_call: NA
j_call: TRBJ2-3
clone_size: few
cdr3_nt: TGTGCCAGCAGCAAAGGCGAGGATTCCACAGATACGCAGTATTTT
cdr3_aa: CASSKGEDSTDTQYF

v_call: TRBV7-9
d_call: NA
j_call: TRBJ2-7
clone_size: NA
cdr3_nt: TGTGCCAGCAGCTTTTCCGGTTCCTACGAGCAGTACTTC
cdr3_aa: CASSFSGSYEQYF

v_call: TRBV11-2
d_call: TRBD1
j_call: TRBJ2-4
clone_size: once
cdr3_nt: TGTGCCAGCAGCTTAGCAGGACAGGGGACCAAAAACATTCAGTACTTC
cdr3_aa: CASSLAGQGTKNIQYF

v_call: TRBV27
d_call: TRBD1
j_call: TRBJ2-3
clone_size: NA
cdr3_nt: TGTGCCAGCCCCTCCTACAGGGGGCGCGGGGCAAGGACGTCAGATACGCAGTATTTT
cdr3_aa: CASPSYRGRGARTSDTQYF